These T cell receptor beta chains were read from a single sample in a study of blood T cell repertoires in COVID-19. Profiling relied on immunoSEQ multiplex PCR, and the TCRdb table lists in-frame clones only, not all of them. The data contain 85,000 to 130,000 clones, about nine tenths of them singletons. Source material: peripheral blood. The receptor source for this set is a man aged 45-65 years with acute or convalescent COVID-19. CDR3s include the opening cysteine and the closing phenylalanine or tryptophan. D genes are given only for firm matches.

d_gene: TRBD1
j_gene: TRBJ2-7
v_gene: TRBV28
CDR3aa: CASSPRDSSYEQYF
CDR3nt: TGTGCCAGCAGTCCCCGGGACAGTTCCTACGAGCAGTACTTC

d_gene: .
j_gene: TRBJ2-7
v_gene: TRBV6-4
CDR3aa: CAPARRSGAHEQYF
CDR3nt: TGTGCCCCAGCGAGGCGATCAGGGGCCCACGAGCAGTACTTC

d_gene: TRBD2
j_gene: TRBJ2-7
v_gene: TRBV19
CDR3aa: CASSAGLAASEQYF
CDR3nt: TGTGCCAGTAGCGCGGGACTAGCAGCTAGCGAGCAGTACTTC

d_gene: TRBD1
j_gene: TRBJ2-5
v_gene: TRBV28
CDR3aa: CASRPPGTGEVGSQYF
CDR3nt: TGTGCCAGCAGACCCCCCGGGACAGGGGAGGTCGGTTCCCAGTACTTC

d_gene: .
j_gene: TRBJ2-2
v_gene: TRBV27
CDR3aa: CASSLRSLANTGELFF
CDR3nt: TGTGCCAGCAGTTTACGCTCCCTAGCGAACACCGGGGAGCTGTTTTTT

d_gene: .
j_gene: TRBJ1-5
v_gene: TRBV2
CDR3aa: CASSEARGNQPQHF
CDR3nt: TGTGCCAGCAGTGAAGCGCGGGGTAATCAGCCCCAGCATTTT

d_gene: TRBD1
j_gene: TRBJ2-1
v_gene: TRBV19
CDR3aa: CASSILTGVPTEQFF
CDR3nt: TGTGCCAGTAGTATCTTGACAGGGGTGCCTACTGAGCAGTTCTTC

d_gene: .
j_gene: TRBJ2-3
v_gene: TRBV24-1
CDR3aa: CATSRRGSTDTQYF
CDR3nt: TGTGCCACCTCTCGGCGGGGAAGCACAGATACGCAGTATTTT

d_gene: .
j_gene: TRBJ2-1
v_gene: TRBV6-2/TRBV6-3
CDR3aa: CASSYVPDSVQFF
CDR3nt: TGTGCCAGCAGTTATGTTCCCGATTCGGTGCAGTTCTTC

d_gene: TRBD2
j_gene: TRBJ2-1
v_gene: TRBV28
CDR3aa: CASRTTTSGPTYNEQFF
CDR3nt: TGTGCCAGCAGAACCACGACTAGCGGGCCTACCTACAATGAGCAGTTCTTC